These 25 T cell receptor beta chains share one sample of origin, sequenced in a study of cytomegalovirus exposure and HLA in healthy donors (TCRdb year 2017). Library construction relied on the immunoSEQ multiplex PCR assay. A mixture of 60 forward primers for TCR Vbeta segments and 13 reverse primers for TCR Jbeta segments was used in the multiplex PCR. The clones in this table, taken by TCRdb from immuneACCESS, are in-frame only. Not every clone is retained; where verified, under half of the shortfall comes from an unresolved V gene, and the cause of the rest is unknown. Here the sample has some 170,000 clones; 81% occur a single time. The top ten clonotypes cover just under 5% of the sample. Sequencing was carried out using PBMCs. Receptor source: a young woman in good health and CMV-seropositive.

This rearrangement joins TRBV4-1 to TRBJ2-3, with TRBD1 matching 8 bases. J was trimmed by 5 bases and V by 0 bases; bases with no gene match: 13. Germline V gene sequence: CDR1 MGHRA, CDR2 YSYEKL. This CDR3 is 18 amino acids long. This CDR3 reads CASSQDSSWQGAVDTQYF. The CDR3 DNA is TGCGCCAGCAGCCAAGATAGTAGTTGGCAGGGGGCAGTAGATACGCAGTATTTT.

V usage is TRBV6-1 and J usage is TRBJ2-5; 7 nucleotides line up with TRBD2. Germline trimming cut 10 bases from V and 6 bases from J; bases unmatched to any gene: 14. The CDR3 length is 14 residues. CDR1 and CDR2 (germline): MNHNS, SASEGT. The CDR3 sequence: CAILRGGMVQTQYF. In nucleotides, the CDR3 is TGTGCCATTCTCCGCGGGGGAATGGTTCAGACCCAGTACTTC.

The gene calls are TRBV7-9 and TRBJ2-2; D possibly corresponds to TRBD1 (5 bases). The CDR3 totals 16 residues. Trimming removed 4 bases from V and 5 bases from J, with 17 bases in between. The germline gives CDR1 SEHNR, CDR2 FQNEAQ (reference sequence). This chain's CDR3 is CASSWPQGDETGELFF. Written as DNA, the CDR3 is TGTGCCAGCAGCTGGCCCCAGGGTGATGAGACCGGGGAGCTGTTTTTT.

The chain combines TRBV7-3 with TRBJ2-1, with TRBD2 identical over 7 bases. J gave up 5 bases and V 5 bases, and 9 bases lay outside the gene matches. Germline CDR1 reads SGHTA; CDR2 reads FQGTGA. The CDR3 extends over 15 amino acids. The CDR3: CASSQWGGRNNEQFF. Here the CDR3 DNA reads TGTGCCAGCAGCCAATGGGGGGGTAGGAACAATGAGCAGTTCTTC.

The chain is built from TRBV6-1 and TRBJ1-1; 8 positions match TRBD1. The CDR3 sequence is 14 residues long. Germline lookup yields CDR1 MNHNS and CDR2 SASEGT. The ends lost 5 bases at V and 5 bases at J; junction bases unmatched: 7. The CDR3 coding sequence is TGTGCCAGCAGTCAGGGGGCAGGGGGGACTGAAGCTTTCTTT. This codes for CASSQGAGGTEAFF.

The CDR3, as DNA: TGTGCCGTAGGACTAGGGGACTACGAGCAGTACTTC. Translation: CAVGLGDYEQYF. This sequence joins TRBV10-3 and TRBJ2-7; 7 bases are a match to TRBD2. The CDR3 is made up of 12 amino acids. CDR1 is ENHRY and CDR2 is SYGVKD in the germline V gene. V shed 11 bases, J shed 3 bases, and the junction held 7 bases outside the gene matches.

The CDR3 nucleotides are TGTGCCAGTACTCGGACTAGCGGGGGGCCCGGGGAGCTGTTTTTT. Its protein is CASTRTSGGPGELFF. V usage is TRBV19 and J usage is TRBJ2-2; 14 nucleotides line up with TRBD2. With V trimmed by 7 bases and J by 6 bases, 4 bases remained unmatched. The germline V gene encodes CDR1 LNHDA and CDR2 SQIVND (reference sequence). There are 15 residues in the CDR3.

The chain recombines TRBV5-1 with TRBJ1-5; no clear D. CDR1 and CDR2 from the germline V gene are SGHRS and YFSETQ. This CDR3 has 15 residues. Trimming took 0 bases from V and 7 from J, leaving 14 bases between them. CDR3 coding DNA: TGCGCCAGCAGCTTGGAGAGTGGCAGGCGCCAGCCCCAGCATTTT. Translating it yields CASSLESGRRQPQHF. The variable domain in full, completed from reference TRBV5-1 and TRBJ1-5, reads KAGVTQTPRYLIKTRGQQVTLSCSPISGHRSVSWYQQTPGQGLQFLFEYFSETQRNKGNFPGRFSGRQFSNSRSEMNVSTLELGDSALYLCASSLESGRRQPQHFGDGTRLSIL.

The chain employs TRBV7-6 and TRBJ2-7; TRBD2 aligns across 7 bases. V was pared by 0 bases and J by 3 bases, with 14 bases of the junction left unmatched. The CDR3 covers 18 residues. Germline V gene sequence: CDR1 SGHVS, CDR2 FNYEAQ. CDR3 in DNA: TGTGCCAGCAGCTTAGCCCCACCTGCCGGGACGGGGGGCTACGAGCAGTACTTC. It is translated as CASSLAPPAGTGGYEQYF.

The chain combines TRBV15 with TRBJ2-2; 7 bases are a match to TRBD1. The CDR3 contains 14 residues. The V and J ends lost 6 bases and 4 bases, in that order; junction bases with no gene match: 5. Germline values: CDR1 LNHNV, CDR2 YYDKDF (reference sequence). The CDR3 here is CATRGGESTGELFF. In nucleotides, the CDR3 is TGTGCCACCAGAGGGGGCGAGAGCACCGGGGAGCTGTTTTTT.

The V call is TRBV5-1, the J call TRBJ2-1; TRBD2 aligns across 8 bases. Germline V gene lookup returns CDR1 SGHRS and CDR2 YFSETQ. Trimming removed 4 bases from V and 2 bases from J; junction bases left unmatched: 17. The CDR3 covers 19 residues. This CDR3 is CASSPSAGGTLLPYNEQFF. DNA for the CDR3: TGCGCCAGCAGCCCTTCGGCGGGGGGCACCCTCCTCCCCTACAATGAGCAGTTCTTC.

The chain recombines TRBV30 with TRBJ1-1, with TRBD1 matching over 11 bases. The CDR3 has 14 amino acids. Germline assignment: CDR1 GTSNPN and CDR2 SVGIG (reference sequence). The junction had 2 bases not matched to a gene; V was cut back by 0 bases and J by 5 bases. As DNA, the CDR3 is TGTGCCTGGAGTGTAGGGACAGGGGGAACTGAAGCTTTCTTT. Protein product: CAWSVGTGGTEAFF.

The chain uses TRBV7-9 and TRBJ2-1, with D unresolved. Germline V gene lookup returns CDR1 SEHNR and CDR2 FQNEAQ (reference sequence). The V end lost 1 base, the J end lost 5 bases, and 9 bases lay between the germline ends. The CDR3 is 14 amino acids. As DNA, the CDR3 is TGTGCCAGCAGCTTAGGCTCTGACAACAATGAGCAGTTCTTC. Amino acids: CASSLGSDNNEQFF.

J is TRBJ1-1 and V is TRBV25-1, with D unresolved. The CDR3 runs to 13 residues. V dropped 5 bases and J dropped 0 bases, with 7 bases sitting between them. From germline, CDR1 is MGHDK and CDR2 SYGVNS. CDR3 sequence (DNA): TGTGCCAGCAGTTGGCAGGTGAACACTGAAGCTTTCTTT. This gives the protein CASSWQVNTEAFF.

The chain has TRBV5-1 and TRBJ2-7, with D possibly matching TRBD1 (5 bases). Trimming left V 2 bases short and J 3 bases short, with 12 bases between. Germline-derived CDR1 and CDR2 are SGHRS and YFSETQ. CDR3 size: 14 residues. CDR3: CASSFSQGNYEQYF. The DNA of the CDR3 is TGCGCCAGCAGCTTTAGCCAGGGAAACTACGAGCAGTACTTC.

The chain recombines TRBV4-1 with TRBJ1-1; a possible D gene is TRBD1 (5 bases). Trimming left V 4 bases short and J 11 bases short, with 20 bases between. The CDR3 is made up of 14 amino acids. Germline CDR1 and CDR2: MGHRA and YSYEKL. The CDR3 protein is CASSPEVWRRGAFF. For the CDR3, the DNA is TGCGCCAGCAGCCCAGAGGTGTGGCGACGGGGGGCTTTCTTT.

V and J are TRBV2 and TRBJ2-7; D perhaps matches TRBD1 (7 bases). Germline V gene data show CDR1 as SNHLY and CDR2 as FYNNEI. V was clipped by 4 bases and J by 13 bases, with 17 bases between them. The CDR3 is 12 amino acids. CDR3 region: CASSAGDDRVYF. The CDR3 nucleotides read TGTGCCAGCAGTGCGGGGGACGACAGGGTTTACTTC.

In its sample, this clone was seen a few times. The J gene is TRBJ1-1, the V gene TRBV10-2; 8 nucleotides match TRBD1. The CDR3 is made up of 14 amino acids. V shed 5 bases and J 1 base; nucleotides not matched to a gene: 3. Germline CDR1 is WSHSY and CDR2 is SAAADI. This CDR3 is CASSRTGTNTEAFF. The DNA for the CDR3 is TGCGCCAGCAGTAGGACAGGGACGAACACTGAAGCTTTCTTT.

The chain recombines TRBV4-2 with TRBJ2-7; D gene unclear. Germline CDR1 is LGHNA and CDR2 is YNFKEQ. CDR3 size: 16 residues. V lost 0 bases, J lost 4 bases, and 16 bases lay in between. The CDR3 sequence: CASSQDPGLPGYEQYF. The CDR3 nucleotides read TGTGCCAGCAGCCAAGACCCGGGTCTACCCGGTTACGAGCAGTACTTC.

The V and J genes are TRBV4-2 and TRBJ1-1, with D unresolved. Trimming took off 4 bases at V and 0 bases at J, with 15 bases between the two ends. The germline V gene encodes CDR1 LGHNA and CDR2 YNFKEQ. The CDR3 is 16 amino acids. The CDR3 loop is CASSPAERGLNTEAFF. For the CDR3, the DNA is TGTGCCAGCAGCCCGGCGGAGCGGGGATTGAACACTGAAGCTTTCTTT.

The chain has TRBV6-1 and TRBJ1-2; possible D gene TRBD1, 6 bases. V lost 4 bases to trimming and J lost 3 bases, with 9 bases between them. CDR3 size: 13 residues. Germline V gene lookup returns CDR1 MNHNS and CDR2 SASEGT. CDR3 residues: CASSGNRDYGYTF. CDR3 DNA: TGTGCCAGCAGTGGAAACAGGGACTATGGCTACACCTTC.

The gene calls are TRBV27 and TRBJ1-5; D remains ambiguous. V dropped 2 bases and J dropped 3 bases, with 8 bases sitting between them. The CDR3 is made up of 14 amino acids. Per the germline V gene, CDR1 is MNHEY and CDR2 is SMNVEV (reference sequence). The CDR3: CASSLRGNNQPQHF. CDR3 DNA: TGTGCCAGCAGTTTACGAGGGAACAATCAGCCCCAGCATTTT.

In this sample, this clone turned up a few times. The chain recombines TRBV2 with TRBJ2-2; the match to TRBD2 covers 12 bases. CDR1 is SNHLY, CDR2 FYNNEI, per germline. J gave up 5 bases and V 6 bases, and 4 bases lay outside the gene matches. This CDR3 has 15 residues. CDR3 bases: TGTGCCAGCAGCTCTAGCGGGGGGGCGACCGGGGAGCTGTTTTTT. Protein: CASSSSGGATGELFF. Full variable domain (remainder filled in from reference TRBV2 and TRBJ2-2): EPEVTQTPSHQVTQMGQEVILRCVPISNHLYFYWYRQILGQKVEFLVSFYNNEISEKSEIFDDQFSVERPDGSNFTLKIRSTKLEDSAMYFCASSSSGGATGELFFGEGSRLTVL.

CDR3 region: CASSSRLTTEAFF. The CDR3 DNA reads TGTGCCAGCAGTTCAAGACTAACCACTGAAGCTTTCTTT. This chain joins TRBV27 and TRBJ1-1; the D is unclear. Germline V CDR1 and CDR2: MNHEY, SMNVEV (reference sequence). This CDR3 contains 13 residues. Trimming removed 4 bases from V and 4 bases from J, with 10 bases in between.

The V and J genes are TRBV27 and TRBJ2-7, with D perhaps matching TRBD2 (6 bases). V was trimmed by 2 bases and J by 4 bases, leaving 9 bases between them. CDR1 MNHEY and CDR2 SMNVEV come from the germline V gene (reference sequence). The CDR3 spans 13 residues. The CDR3 DNA is TGTGCCAGCAGTTTAGGAGGGCAGTACGAGCAGTACTTC. This translates into CASSLGGQYEQYF.